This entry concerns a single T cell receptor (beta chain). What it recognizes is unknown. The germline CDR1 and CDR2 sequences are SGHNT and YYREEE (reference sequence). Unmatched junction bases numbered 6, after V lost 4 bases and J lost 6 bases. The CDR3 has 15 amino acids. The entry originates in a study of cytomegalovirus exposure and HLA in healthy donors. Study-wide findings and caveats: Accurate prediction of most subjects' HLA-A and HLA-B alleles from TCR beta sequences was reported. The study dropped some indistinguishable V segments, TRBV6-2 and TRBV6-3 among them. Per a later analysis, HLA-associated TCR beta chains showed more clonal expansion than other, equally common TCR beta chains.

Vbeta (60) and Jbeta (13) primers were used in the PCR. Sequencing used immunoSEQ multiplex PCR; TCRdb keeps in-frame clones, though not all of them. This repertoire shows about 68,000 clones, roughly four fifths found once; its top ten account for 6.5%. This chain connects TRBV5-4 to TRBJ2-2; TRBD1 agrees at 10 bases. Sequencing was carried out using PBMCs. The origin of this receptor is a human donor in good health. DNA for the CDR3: TGTGCCAGCAGCCCGAGGGGACAGGGGTCCGGGGAGCTGTTTTTT. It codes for CASSPRGQGSGELFF. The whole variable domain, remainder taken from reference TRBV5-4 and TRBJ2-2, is ETGVTQSPTHLIKTRGQQVTLRCSSQSGHNTVSWYQQALGQGPQFIFQYYREEENGRGNFPPRFSGLQFPNYSSELNVNALELDDSALYLCASSPRGQGSGELFFGEGSRLTVL.